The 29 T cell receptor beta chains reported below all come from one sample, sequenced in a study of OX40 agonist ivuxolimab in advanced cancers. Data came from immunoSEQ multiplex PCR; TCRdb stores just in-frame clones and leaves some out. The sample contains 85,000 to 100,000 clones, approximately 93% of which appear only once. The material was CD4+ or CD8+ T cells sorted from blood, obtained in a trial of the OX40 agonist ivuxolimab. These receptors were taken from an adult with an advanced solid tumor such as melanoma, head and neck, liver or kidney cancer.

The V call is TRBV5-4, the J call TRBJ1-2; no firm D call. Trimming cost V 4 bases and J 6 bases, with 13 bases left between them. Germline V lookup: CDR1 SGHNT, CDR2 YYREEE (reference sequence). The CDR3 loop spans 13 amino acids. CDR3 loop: CASSEVAGDGYTF. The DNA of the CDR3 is TGTGCCAGCAGCGAGGTAGCAGGAGATGGCTACACCTTC.

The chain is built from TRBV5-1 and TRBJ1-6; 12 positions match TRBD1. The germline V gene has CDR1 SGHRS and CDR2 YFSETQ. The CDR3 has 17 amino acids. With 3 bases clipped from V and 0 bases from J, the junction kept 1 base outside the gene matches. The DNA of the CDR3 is TGCGCCAGCAGCTCGGGACAGGGGGCCTCCTATAATTCACCCCTCCACTTT. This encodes CASSSGQGASYNSPLHF.

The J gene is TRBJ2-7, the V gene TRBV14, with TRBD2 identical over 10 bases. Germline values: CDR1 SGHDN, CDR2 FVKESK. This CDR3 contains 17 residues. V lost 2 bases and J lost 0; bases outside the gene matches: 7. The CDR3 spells CASSQRGLADSSYEQYF. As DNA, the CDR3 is TGTGCCAGCAGCCAAAGAGGACTAGCGGATAGCTCCTACGAGCAGTACTTC.

CDR3: CASRPRGQGWEKLFF. The CDR3 DNA reads as TGTGCCAGTAGGCCCCGAGGACAGGGGTGGGAAAAACTGTTTTTT. The chain combines TRBV19 with TRBJ1-4; TRBD1 matches 9 bases. V shed 6 bases, J shed 8 bases, and the junction held 10 bases outside the gene matches. This CDR3 has 15 amino acids. Germline loops: CDR1 LNHDA, CDR2 SQIVND (reference sequence). The complete variable domain, with remaining parts taken from reference TRBV19 and TRBJ1-4, reads DGGITQSPKYLFRKEGQNVTLSCEQNLNHDAMYWYRQDPGQGLRLIYYSQIVNDFQKGDIAEGYSVSREKKESFPLTVTSAQKNPTAFYLCASRPRGQGWEKLFFGSGTQLSVL.

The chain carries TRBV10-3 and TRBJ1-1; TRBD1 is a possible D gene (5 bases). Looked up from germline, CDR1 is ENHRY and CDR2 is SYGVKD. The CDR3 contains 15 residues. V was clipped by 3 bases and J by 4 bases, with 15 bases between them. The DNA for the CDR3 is TGTGCCATCAGTGACTGGGGACCCGAGGCCACTGAAGCTTTCTTT. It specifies CAISDWGPEATEAFF.

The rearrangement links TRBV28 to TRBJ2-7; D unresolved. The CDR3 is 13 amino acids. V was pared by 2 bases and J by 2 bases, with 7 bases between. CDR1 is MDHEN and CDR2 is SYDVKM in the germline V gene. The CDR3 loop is CASSLSSPYEQYF. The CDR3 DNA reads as TGTGCCAGCAGTTTAAGCAGTCCCTACGAGCAGTACTTC.

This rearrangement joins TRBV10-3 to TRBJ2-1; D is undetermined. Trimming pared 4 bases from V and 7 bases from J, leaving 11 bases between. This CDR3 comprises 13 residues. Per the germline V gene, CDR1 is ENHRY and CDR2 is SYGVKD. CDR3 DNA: TGTGCCATCAGTGCCGACGCTTCTAATGAGCAGTTCTTC. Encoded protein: CAISADASNEQFF.

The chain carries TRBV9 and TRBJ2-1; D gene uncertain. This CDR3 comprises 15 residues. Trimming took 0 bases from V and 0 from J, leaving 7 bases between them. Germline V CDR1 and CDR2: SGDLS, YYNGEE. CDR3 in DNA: TGTGCCAGCAGCGTAGGAATTAGCTCCTACAATGAGCAGTTCTTC. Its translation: CASSVGISSYNEQFF. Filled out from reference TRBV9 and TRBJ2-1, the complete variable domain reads DSGVTQTPKHLITATGQRVTLRCSPRSGDLSVYWYQQSLDQGLQFLIQYYNGEERAKGNILERFSAQQFPDLHSELNLSSLELGDSALYFCASSVGISSYNEQFFGPGTRLTVL.

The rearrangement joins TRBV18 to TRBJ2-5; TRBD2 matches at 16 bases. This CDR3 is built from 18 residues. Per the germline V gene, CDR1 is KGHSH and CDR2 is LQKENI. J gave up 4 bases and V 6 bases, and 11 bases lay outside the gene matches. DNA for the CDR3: TGTGCCAGCTCCCCCGGGACTAGCGGGGGGGCCCGGGGAGAGACCCAGTACTTC. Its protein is CASSPGTSGGARGETQYF.

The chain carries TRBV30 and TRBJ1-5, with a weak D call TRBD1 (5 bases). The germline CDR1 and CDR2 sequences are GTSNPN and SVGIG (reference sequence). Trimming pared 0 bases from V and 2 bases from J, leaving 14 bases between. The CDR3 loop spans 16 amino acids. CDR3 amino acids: CAWSVAGKVGNQPQHF. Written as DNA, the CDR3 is TGTGCCTGGAGTGTAGCAGGGAAGGTCGGCAATCAGCCCCAGCATTTT.

The CDR3 DNA is TGTGCCAGCAGTTTCGACAGGGAGGGTGAAAAACTGTTTTTT. It encodes CASSFDREGEKLFF. This rearrangement joins TRBV27 to TRBJ1-4, with 7 bases aligning to TRBD1. Per germline, CDR1 MNHEY and CDR2 SMNVEV (reference sequence). CDR3 size: 14 residues. V gave up 3 bases and J gave up 7 bases; unmatched junction bases: 5.

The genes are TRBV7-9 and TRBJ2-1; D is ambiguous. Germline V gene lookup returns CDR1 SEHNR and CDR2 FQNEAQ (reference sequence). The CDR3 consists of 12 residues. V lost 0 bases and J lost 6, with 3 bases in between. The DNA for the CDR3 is TGTGCCAGCAGCTTAGCTTCCAATGAGCAGTTCTTC. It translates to CASSLASNEQFF.

CDR3 in amino acids: CASSLVGGNTIYF. CDR3 nucleotide sequence: TGTGCCAGCAGCTTAGTAGGGGGAAACACCATATATTTT. V usage is TRBV7-2 and J usage is TRBJ1-3, with D unresolved. The CDR3 has 13 amino acids. The germline CDR1 and CDR2 sequences are SGHTA and FQGNSA. Trimming left V 1 base short and J 4 bases short, with 5 bases between.

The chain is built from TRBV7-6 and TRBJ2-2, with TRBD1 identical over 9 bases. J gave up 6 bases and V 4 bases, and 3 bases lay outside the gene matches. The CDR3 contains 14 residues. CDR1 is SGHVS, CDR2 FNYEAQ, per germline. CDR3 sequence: CASSYRGRAGELFF. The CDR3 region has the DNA TGTGCCAGCAGCTACAGGGGGCGCGCCGGGGAGCTGTTTTTT.

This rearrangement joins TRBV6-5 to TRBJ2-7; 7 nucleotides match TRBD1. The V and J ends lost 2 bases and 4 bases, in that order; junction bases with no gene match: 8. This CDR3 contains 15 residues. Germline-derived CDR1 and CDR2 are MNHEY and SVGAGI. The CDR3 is CASSYLPDRAYEQYF. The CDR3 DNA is TGTGCCAGCAGTTACCTCCCCGACAGGGCATACGAGCAGTACTTC.

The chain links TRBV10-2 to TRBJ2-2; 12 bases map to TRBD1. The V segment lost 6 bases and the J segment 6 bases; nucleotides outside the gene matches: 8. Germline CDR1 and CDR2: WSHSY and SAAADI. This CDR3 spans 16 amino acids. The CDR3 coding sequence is TGCGCCAGCAGCGACCGGGACAGGGGGCTCCCCGGGGAGCTGTTTTTT. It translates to CASSDRDRGLPGELFF.

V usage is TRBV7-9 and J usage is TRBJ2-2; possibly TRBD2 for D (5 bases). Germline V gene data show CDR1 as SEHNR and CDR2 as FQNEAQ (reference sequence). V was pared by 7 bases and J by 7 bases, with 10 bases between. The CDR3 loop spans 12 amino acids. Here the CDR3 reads CASNLGNGELFF. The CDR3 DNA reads TGTGCCAGCAACCTCGGGAACGGGGAGCTGTTTTTT. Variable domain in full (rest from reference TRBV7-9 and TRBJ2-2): DTGVSQNPRHKITKRGQNVTFRCDPISEHNRLYWYRQTLGQGPEFLTYFQNEAQLEKSRLLSDRFSAERPKGSFSTLEIQRTEQGDSAMYLCASNLGNGELFFGEGSRLTVL.

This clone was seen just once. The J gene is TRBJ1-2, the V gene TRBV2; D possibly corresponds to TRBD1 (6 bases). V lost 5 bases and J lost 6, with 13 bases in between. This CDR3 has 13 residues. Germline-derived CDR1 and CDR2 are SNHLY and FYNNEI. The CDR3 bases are TGTGCCAGCAGTAGGACAGAGTTGGATGGCTACACCTTC. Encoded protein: CASSRTELDGYTF.

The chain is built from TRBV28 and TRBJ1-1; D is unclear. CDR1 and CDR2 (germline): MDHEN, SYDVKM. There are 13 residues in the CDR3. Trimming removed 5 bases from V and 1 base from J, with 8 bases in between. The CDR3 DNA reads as TGTGCCAGCAGTGTCGACGGGAACACTGAAGCTTTCTTT. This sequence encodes CASSVDGNTEAFF.

This CDR3 is CASSGGQAASYGNQPQHF. In DNA, the CDR3 is TGTGCCAGCAGTGGGGGACAGGCGGCCTCATATGGCAATCAGCCCCAGCATTTT. The chain employs TRBV7-2 and TRBJ1-5; TRBD1 agrees at 8 bases. This CDR3 region has 18 residues. The V and J ends lost 6 bases and 2 bases, in that order; junction bases with no gene match: 15. The germline CDR1 and CDR2 sequences are SGHTA and FQGNSA.

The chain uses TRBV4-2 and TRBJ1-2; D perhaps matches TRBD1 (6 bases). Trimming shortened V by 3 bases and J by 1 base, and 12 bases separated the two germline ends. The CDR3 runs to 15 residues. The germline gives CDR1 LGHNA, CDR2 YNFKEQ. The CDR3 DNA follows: TGTGCCAGCAGCCACCGGCAGGGGAGTAACTATGGCTACACCTTC. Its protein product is CASSHRQGSNYGYTF.

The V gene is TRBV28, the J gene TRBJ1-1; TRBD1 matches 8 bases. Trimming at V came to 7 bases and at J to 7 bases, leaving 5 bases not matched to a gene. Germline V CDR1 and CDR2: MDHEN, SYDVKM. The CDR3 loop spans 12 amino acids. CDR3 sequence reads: CASTGQGIEAFF. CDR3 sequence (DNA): TGTGCCAGCACAGGACAGGGAATTGAAGCTTTCTTT.

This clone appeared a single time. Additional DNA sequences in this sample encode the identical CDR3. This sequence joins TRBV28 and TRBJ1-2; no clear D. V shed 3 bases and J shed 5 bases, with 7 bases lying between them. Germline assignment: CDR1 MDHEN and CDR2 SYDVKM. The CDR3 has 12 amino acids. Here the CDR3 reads CASSFKGYGYTF. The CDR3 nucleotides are TGTGCCAGCAGTTTTAAGGGTTATGGCTACACCTTC.

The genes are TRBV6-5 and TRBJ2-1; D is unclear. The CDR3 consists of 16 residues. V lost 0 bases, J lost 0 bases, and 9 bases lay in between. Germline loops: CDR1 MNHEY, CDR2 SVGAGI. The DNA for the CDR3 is TGTGCCAGCAGTTACTCGGTCCAGAGCTCCTACAATGAGCAGTTCTTC. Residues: CASSYSVQSSYNEQFF.

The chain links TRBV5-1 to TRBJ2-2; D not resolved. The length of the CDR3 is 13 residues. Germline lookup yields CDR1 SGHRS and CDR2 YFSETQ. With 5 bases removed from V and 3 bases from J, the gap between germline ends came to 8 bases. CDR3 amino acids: CASSLSYTGELFF. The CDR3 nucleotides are TGCGCCAGCAGTCTAAGCTACACCGGGGAGCTGTTTTTT.

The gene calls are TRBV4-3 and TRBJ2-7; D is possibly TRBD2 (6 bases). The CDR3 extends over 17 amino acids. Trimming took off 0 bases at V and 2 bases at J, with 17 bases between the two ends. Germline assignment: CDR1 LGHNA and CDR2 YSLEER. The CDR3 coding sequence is TGCGCCAGCAGCCAAGATCGGGGGAGCGCAACCCCCTACGAGCAGTACTTC. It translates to CASSQDRGSATPYEQYF.

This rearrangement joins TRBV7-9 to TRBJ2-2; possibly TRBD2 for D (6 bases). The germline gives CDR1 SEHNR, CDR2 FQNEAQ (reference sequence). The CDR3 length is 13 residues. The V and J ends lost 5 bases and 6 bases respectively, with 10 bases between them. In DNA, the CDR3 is TGTGCCAGCAGCCCGGGGACTCCCGGGGAGCTGTTTTTT. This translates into CASSPGTPGELFF.

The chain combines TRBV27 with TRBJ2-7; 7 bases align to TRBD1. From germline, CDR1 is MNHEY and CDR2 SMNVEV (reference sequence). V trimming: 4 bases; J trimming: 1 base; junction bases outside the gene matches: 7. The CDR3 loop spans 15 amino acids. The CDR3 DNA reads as TGTGCCAGCAGTTCTGACAGGGCAGGGTCCTACGAGCAGTACTTC. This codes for CASSSDRAGSYEQYF.

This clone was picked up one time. The chain's CDR3 is CASSWGQPNEKLFF. The CDR3 nucleotides read TGCGCCAGCAGCTGGGGACAGCCTAATGAAAAACTGTTTTTT. V is TRBV5-1 and J is TRBJ1-4; 7 bases fit TRBD1. Looked up from germline, CDR1 is SGHRS and CDR2 is YFSETQ. V dropped 3 bases and J dropped 3; count of bases not matched to a gene: 2. The CDR3 spans 14 residues.